This T cell receptor (beta chain) appears in the sequencing data of a study of neurological immune-mediated disorders (dated by TCRdb to the late 2010s). Broadly, across the study: Among the roughly 34 multiple sclerosis patients, relapsing-remitting MS was present in some 30 and secondary progressive MS was present in 3. Peripheral blood TCR-beta repertoires from patients with HTLV-I-associated myelopathy (HAM/TSP), patients with multiple sclerosis, and healthy controls were compared in the study using UMI-based sequencing. The roughly 110 TCR-beta libraries covered PBMC samples along with longitudinal samples, technical triplicates, and paired sorted CD4+ and CD8+ T-cell subsets. The cohort was made up of some 70 subjects, consisting of some 14 HAM/TSP patients, some 34 multiple sclerosis patients and about 20 healthy controls. Study-level results and caveats: No identical CDR3 amino acid sequences were shared among expanded clones across subjects, suggesting private TCR-beta repertoires in all groups. The highest TCR clonal expansion was observed in HAM/TSP patients, whereas the lowest was observed in MS patients, even when compared with healthy controls. No association of the MS cluster with clinical or MRI features was observed, and the need for larger cohorts was stated by the authors. In a phylogenetic analysis, the repertoires of 18 out of 34 MS patients fell into a single cluster of related CDR3 sequences, pointing to a possible signature at the repertoire level.

To synthesize cDNA, template-switch 5'RACE was performed with a primer carrying a 10-nucleotide random unique molecular identifier so that each TCR transcript was tagged. Every sequencing run covered 15-18 subjects and yielded more than 170 million TCR-beta sequences. The RNeasy kit was used to extract total RNA. Using the KAPA Real-time Library Amplification kit, TCR-beta VDJ regions were amplified with primers for the TCR constant region and the 5'RACE anchor. Sample indexes and Illumina adaptors were added in a first PCR, and a second PCR then increased library yield. The roughly 650 bp TCR product was size-selected on a 2% E-gel SizeSelection system after Ampure bead purification. Before pooling, library quality was assessed on a Bioanalyzer, concentration was determined with Qubit, and library quantification was performed with the Kapa Library Quantification kit. Paired-end 2 x 150 bp sequencing of the libraries was performed on an Illumina HiSeq 2500. To increase sequence diversity, about 25-31% phiX was spiked into each library pool. The paper's processing steps were these. Quality-filtered reads were processed with the UMI-based MiGEC pipeline, which removed over 75% of raw TCR sequences during error correction. IMGT germline references were used for aligning VDJ genes, and each clonotype was defined as a unique CDR3 amino acid sequence together with its V-J genes. Clonal expansion, Shannon diversity and CDR3 relatedness were evaluated with VDJtools (CalcPairwiseDistances, ClusterSamples), while phylogenetic trees were built in CLCbio workbench. A clone was classed as expanded if it had 8 or more unique UMIs, a cutoff based on coefficient-of-variation modelling across technical triplicates. TCRdb trimmed public reads at Q25 via fastp, called clones via MiXCR and kept in-frame beta chains. Rows are combined by CDR3 protein, so each entry shows the most common genes and DNA. TCRdb assigned the V and J calls; the authors' analysis was not used. The sample table records under 85,000 distinct CDR3 sequences; roughly 5% of these occur just once. Together, the top ten hold around 5.3% of the sample.

This clonotype was seen repeatedly, ten times or more. The antigen it recognizes is unknown. No qualities accompany the bases; no much larger clone lies one base away. V is shortened by 4 bases, J by 2 bases, and the region joining them spans 10 bases. Inclusive of the bounding cysteine and phenylalanine, the CDR3 is 14 residues long. Of the read, only the CDR3 DNA is kept; its 42 bases are in frame from base 1. From the germline V gene, CDR1 is SGDLS and CDR2 is YYNGEE. Libraries from unsorted PBMCs were made from 2 million PBMCs kept in RNAlater at -80 degrees C until RNA extraction. Multiple sclerosis patients were enrolled in a US clinical protocol under which disease progression was evaluated by magnetic resonance imaging. Peripheral blood was subjected to Ficoll-Hypaque density gradient centrifugation to isolate PBMCs, which were then cryopreserved in liquid nitrogen.

Sample: PBMCs. This TCR was sampled from a human donor with multiple sclerosis. The donor label of this sample is uncertain. The rearrangement combines TRBV9 with TRBJ1-5, with the D gene call left open. The CDR3 loop reads CASSRLGGNQPQHF. The nucleotide sequence reads TGTGCCAGCAGCCGGTTAGGTGGCAATCAGCCCCAGCATTTT.